This T cell receptor (beta chain) was sequenced for a study of blood T cell repertoires in COVID-19. Per the germline V gene, CDR1 is LNHDA and CDR2 is SQIVND (reference sequence). Trimming removed 6 bases from V and 7 bases from J; junction bases left unmatched: 3. The CDR3 contains 13 residues. The data were produced by immunoSEQ multiplex PCR, yet TCRdb's version contains in-frame clones alone and is incomplete. The sample consists of around 130,000 clones, approximately 80% of them appearing once. The sample comprised peripheral blood. This chain connects TRBV19 to TRBJ1-6; 7 bases fit TRBD1. The source is a human donor in a cohort sampled during active COVID-19. DNA for the CDR3: TGTGCCAGTAGGCAGACAGGGAATTCACCCCTCCACTTT. This codes for CASRQTGNSPLHF.